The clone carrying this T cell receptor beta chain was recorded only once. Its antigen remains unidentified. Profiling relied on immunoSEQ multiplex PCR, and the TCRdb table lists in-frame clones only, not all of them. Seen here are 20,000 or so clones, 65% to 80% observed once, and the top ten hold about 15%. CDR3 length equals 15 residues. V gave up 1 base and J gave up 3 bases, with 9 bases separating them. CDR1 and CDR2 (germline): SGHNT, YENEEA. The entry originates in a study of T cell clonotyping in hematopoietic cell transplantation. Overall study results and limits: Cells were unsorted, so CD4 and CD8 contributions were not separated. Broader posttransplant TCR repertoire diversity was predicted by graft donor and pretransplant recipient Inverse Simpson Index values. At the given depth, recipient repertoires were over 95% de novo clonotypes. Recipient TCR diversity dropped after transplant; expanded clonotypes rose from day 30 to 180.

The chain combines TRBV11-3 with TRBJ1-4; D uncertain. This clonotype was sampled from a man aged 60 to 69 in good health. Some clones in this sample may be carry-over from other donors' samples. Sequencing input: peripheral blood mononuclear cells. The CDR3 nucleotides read TGTGCCAGCAGCTTAGGCCCGGGGTCTAATGAAAAACTGTTTTTT. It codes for CASSLGPGSNEKLFF.